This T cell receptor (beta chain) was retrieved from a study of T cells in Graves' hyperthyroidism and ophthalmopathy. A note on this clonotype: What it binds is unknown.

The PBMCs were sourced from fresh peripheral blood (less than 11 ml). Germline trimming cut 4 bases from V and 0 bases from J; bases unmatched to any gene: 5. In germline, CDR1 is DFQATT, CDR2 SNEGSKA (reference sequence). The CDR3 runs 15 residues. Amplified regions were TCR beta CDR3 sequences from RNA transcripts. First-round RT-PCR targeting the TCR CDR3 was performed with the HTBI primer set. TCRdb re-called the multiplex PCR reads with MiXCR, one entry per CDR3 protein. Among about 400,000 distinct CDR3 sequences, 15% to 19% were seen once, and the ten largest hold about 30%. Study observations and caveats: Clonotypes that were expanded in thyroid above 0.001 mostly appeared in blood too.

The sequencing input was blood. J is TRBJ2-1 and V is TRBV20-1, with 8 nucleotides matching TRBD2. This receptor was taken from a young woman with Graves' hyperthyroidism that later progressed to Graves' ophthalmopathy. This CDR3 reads CSAIRGTSSYNEQFF. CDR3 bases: TGCAGTGCTATAAGAGGGACTAGCTCCTACAATGAGCAGTTCTTC.